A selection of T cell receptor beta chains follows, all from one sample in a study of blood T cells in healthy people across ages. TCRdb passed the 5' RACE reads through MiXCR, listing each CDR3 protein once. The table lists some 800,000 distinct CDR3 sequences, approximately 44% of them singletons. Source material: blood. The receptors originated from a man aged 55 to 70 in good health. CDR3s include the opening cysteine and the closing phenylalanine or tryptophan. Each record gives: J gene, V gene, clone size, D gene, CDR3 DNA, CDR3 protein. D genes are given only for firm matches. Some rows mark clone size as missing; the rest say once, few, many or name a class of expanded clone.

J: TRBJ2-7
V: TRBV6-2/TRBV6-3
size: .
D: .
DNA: TGTGCCAGCAGGCCCGGGACCGAACTATCGTACGAGCAGTACTTC
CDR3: CASRPGTELSYEQYF

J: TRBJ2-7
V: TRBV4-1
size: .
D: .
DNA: TGCGCCAGCAGCCAAGAAGCACAGTCCTACGAGCAGTACTTC
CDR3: CASSQEAQSYEQYF

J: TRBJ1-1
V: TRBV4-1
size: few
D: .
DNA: TGCGCCAGCAGCCGCCCAGGCGGGGAAGCTTTCTTT
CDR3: CASSRPGGEAFF

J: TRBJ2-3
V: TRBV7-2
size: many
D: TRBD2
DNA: TGTGCCAGCAGCCCTAGCGGGGGGGCAACAGATACGCAGTATTTT
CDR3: CASSPSGGATDTQYF

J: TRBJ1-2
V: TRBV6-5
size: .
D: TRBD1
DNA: TGTGCCGGCAGGGGGACAGGGGGTCGATATGGCTACACCTTC
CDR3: CAGRGTGGRYGYTF

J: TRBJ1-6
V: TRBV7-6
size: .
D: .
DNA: TGTGCCCGCAGCTTTTTGGGGCCGGGGAATAATTCACTCCTCCACTTT
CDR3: CARSFLGPGNNSLLHF

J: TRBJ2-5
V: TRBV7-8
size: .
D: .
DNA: TGTGCCAGCAGCCTCCGGGACCAACCTCAAGAGACCCAGTACTTC
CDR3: CASSLRDQPQETQYF

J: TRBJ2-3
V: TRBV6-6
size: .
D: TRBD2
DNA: TGTGCCAGCAGTCCACCGAGCGGGAGGGCCGACACAGATACGCAGTATTTT
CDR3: CASSPPSGRADTDTQYF

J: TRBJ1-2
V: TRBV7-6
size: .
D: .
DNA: TGTGCCAGCAGCTTTGGACATCTAGGGAGGTCGGACTATGGCTACACCTTC
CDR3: CASSFGHLGRSDYGYTF

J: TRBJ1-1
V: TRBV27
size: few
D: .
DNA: TGTGCCAGCAGTCTCTCAGAGAACACTGAAGCTTTCTTT
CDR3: CASSLSENTEAFF

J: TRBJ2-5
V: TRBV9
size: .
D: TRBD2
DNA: TGTGCCAGCAGCCCGGGGGGACTAGCGGGTGGAAAAGAGACCCAGTACTTC
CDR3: CASSPGGLAGGKETQYF

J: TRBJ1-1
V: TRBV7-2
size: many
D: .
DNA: TGTGCCAGCAGCTTAGATCCCTATCGCACTGAAGCTTTCTTT
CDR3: CASSLDPYRTEAFF

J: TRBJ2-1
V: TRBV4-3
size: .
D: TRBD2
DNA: TGCGCCAGCAGTGGCCTAGCGGGGGGGAATGAGCAGTTCTTC
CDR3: CASSGLAGGNEQFF

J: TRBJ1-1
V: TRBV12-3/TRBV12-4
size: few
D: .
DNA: TGTGCCAGCAGTTTTAGGCAGGGGAACACTGAAGCTTTCTTT
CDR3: CASSFRQGNTEAFF

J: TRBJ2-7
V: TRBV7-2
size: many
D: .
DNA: TGTGCCAGCAGCTTACAATACGAGCAGTACTTC
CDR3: CASSLQYEQYF

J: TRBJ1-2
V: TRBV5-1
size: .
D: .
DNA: TGTGCCAGCAGCGCCGGAGGGGACTATGGCTACACCTTC
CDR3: CASSAGGDYGYTF

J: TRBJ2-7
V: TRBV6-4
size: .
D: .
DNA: TGTGCCAGCAGTAAGGAGGCTAGCTACGAGCAGTACTTC
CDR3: CASSKEASYEQYF

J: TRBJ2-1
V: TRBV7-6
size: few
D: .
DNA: TGTGCCAGCAGCTTAGCAGGGGTTTATGAGCAGTTCTTC
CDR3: CASSLAGVYEQFF

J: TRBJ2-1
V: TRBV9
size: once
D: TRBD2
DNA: TGTGCCAGCAGCGTAGAGGGACTAGCGTTAAACAATGAGCAGTTCTTC
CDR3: CASSVEGLALNNEQFF

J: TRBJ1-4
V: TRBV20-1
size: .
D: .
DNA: TGCAGTGCTAGTTCCTGGGGGATAGGAACTAATGAAAAACTGTTTTTT
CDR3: CSASSWGIGTNEKLFF

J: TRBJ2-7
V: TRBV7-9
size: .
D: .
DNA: TGTGCCAGCGGCCCGCGAGGGCACGACTACGAGCAGTACTTC
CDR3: CASGPRGHDYEQYF

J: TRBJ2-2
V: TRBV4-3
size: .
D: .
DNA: TGCGCCAGCAGCCAAGAAGCACTAGAGAACACCGGGGAGCTGTTTTTT
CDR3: CASSQEALENTGELFF